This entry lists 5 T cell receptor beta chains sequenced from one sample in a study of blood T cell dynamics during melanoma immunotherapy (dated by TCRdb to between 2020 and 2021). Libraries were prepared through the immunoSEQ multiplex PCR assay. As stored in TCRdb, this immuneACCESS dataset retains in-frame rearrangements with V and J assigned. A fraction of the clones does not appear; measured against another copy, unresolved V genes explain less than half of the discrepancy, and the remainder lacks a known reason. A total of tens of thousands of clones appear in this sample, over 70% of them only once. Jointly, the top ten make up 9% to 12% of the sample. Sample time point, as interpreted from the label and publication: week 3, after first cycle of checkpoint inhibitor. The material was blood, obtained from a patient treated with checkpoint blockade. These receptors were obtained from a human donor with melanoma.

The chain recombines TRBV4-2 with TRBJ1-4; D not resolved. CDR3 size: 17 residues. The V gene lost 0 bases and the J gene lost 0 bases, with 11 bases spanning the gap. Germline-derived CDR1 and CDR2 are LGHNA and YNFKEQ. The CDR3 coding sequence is TGTGCCAGCAGCCAAGATCCCCCGGAAACAACTAATGAAAAACTGTTTTTT. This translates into CASSQDPPETTNEKLFF.

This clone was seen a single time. The CDR3 region is CASSTGLAGVEQYF. In nucleotides, the CDR3 is TGTGCCAGCAGCACAGGACTAGCGGGGGTTGAGCAGTACTTC. This rearrangement joins TRBV9 to TRBJ2-7, with TRBD2 identical over 13 bases. V lost 4 bases, J lost 7 bases, and 5 bases stayed unmatched. In germline, CDR1 is SGDLS, CDR2 YYNGEE. CDR3 length: 14 residues.

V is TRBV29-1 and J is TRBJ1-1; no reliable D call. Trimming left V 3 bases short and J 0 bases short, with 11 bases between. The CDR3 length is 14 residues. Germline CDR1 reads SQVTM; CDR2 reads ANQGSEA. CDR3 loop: CSVDVVGLNTEAFF. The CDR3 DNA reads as TGCAGCGTTGACGTAGTCGGGTTGAACACTGAAGCTTTCTTT. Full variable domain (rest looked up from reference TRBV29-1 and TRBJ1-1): SAVISQKPSRDICQRGTSLTIQCQVDSQVTMMFWYRQQPGQSLTLIATANQGSEATYESGFVIDKFPISRPNLTFSTLTVSNMSPEDSSIYLCSVDVVGLNTEAFFGQGTRLTVV.

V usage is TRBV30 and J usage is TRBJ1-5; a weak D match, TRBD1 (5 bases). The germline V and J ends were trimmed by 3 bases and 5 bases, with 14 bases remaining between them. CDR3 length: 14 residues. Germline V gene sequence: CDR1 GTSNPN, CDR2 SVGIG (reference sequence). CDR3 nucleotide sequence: TGTGCCTGGAGGGGGGAGAGATGGGATCAGCCCCAGCATTTT. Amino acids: CAWRGERWDQPQHF.

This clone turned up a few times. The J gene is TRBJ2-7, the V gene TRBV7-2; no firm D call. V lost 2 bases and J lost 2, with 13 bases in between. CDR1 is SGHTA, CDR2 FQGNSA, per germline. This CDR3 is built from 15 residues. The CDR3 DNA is TGTGCCAGCAGCTTATTTTTAACGACAACCTACGAGCAGTACTTC. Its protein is CASSLFLTTTYEQYF.